One and the same sample provided the 15 T cell receptor beta chains below, sequenced in a study of blood T cell repertoires in COVID-19. This table comes from immunoSEQ multiplex PCR, and its TCRdb copy is limited to in-frame clones, with some not included. The data hold 200,000 or so clones, with 75% to 90% observed a single time. Sequences were obtained from PBMCs or T cells enriched from blood (not recorded which). These receptors all come from a young woman in a cohort exposed to, infected with or recovered from COVID-19 (not recorded which).

The chain's CDR3 is CASSLESGREAFF. CDR3 nucleotide sequence: TGTGCCAGCAGCTTAGAATCGGGGAGGGAAGCTTTCTTT. The V and J genes are TRBV11-3 and TRBJ1-1, with no clear D. V was shortened by 0 bases and J by 8 bases, with 10 bases between the two germline ends. Germline lookup yields CDR1 SGHNT and CDR2 YENEEA. The CDR3 is 13 amino acids.

The rearrangement links TRBV5-6 to TRBJ2-5, with a tentative D call TRBD2 (5 bases). V gave up 7 bases and J gave up 1 base, with 14 bases separating them. Germline loops: CDR1 SGHDT, CDR2 YYEEEE. The length of the CDR3 is 14 residues. CDR3: CASRPEGGQETQYF. The CDR3 region has the DNA TGTGCCAGCCGCCCCGAGGGCGGCCAAGAGACCCAGTACTTC.

The chain combines TRBV6-5 with TRBJ1-2; weak D call: TRBD1 (5 bases). Germline assignment: CDR1 MNHEY and CDR2 SVGAGI. CDR3 length: 12 residues. Trimming took 4 bases from V and 8 from J, leaving 11 bases between them. DNA for the CDR3: TGTGCCAGCAGTTTGCAGGGCGGCGGCTACACCTTC. As protein: CASSLQGGGYTF.

This clone was recorded once. The V gene is TRBV5-1, the J gene TRBJ1-1; D not resolved. V lost 3 bases to trimming and J lost 4 bases, with 13 bases between them. The CDR3 loop spans 14 amino acids. Germline-derived CDR1 and CDR2 are SGHRS and YFSETQ. The CDR3 here is CASSSGIDSTEAFF. The CDR3 nucleotides are TGCGCCAGCAGCTCGGGAATTGATAGCACTGAAGCTTTCTTT.

The count of this clone is one. CDR3 amino acids: CASSLGTGGYRNQPQHF. In nucleotides, the CDR3 is TGTGCCAGCAGCTTAGGGACAGGGGGCTACAGGAATCAGCCCCAGCATTTT. The rearrangement links TRBV7-8 to TRBJ1-5, with 11 bases that match TRBD1. This CDR3 has 17 residues. Germline CDR1 and CDR2: SGHVS and FQNEAQ. V lost 1 base, J lost 4 bases, and 6 bases stayed unmatched.

The chain carries TRBV28 and TRBJ2-3; TRBD2 might be the D (7 bases). This CDR3 is 15 amino acids long. Germline loops: CDR1 MDHEN, CDR2 SYDVKM. V shed 11 bases and J shed 1 base, with 19 bases lying between them. CDR3 nucleotides: TGTGCCTCCCAGTTGGGGGGGCTTGGCACAGATACGCAGTATTTT. Translation gives CASQLGGLGTDTQYF.

The chain employs TRBV28 and TRBJ1-5; D unclear. This CDR3 spans 12 amino acids. The V end was cut by 3 bases, the J end by 4 bases, with 4 bases between. Germline assignment: CDR1 MDHEN and CDR2 SYDVKM. The CDR3 DNA follows: TGTGCCAGCAGTTTCGGTAATCAGCCCCAGCATTTT. Its protein product is CASSFGNQPQHF. Filled out from reference TRBV28 and TRBJ1-5, the complete variable domain reads DVKVTQSSRYLVKRTGEKVFLECVQDMDHENMFWYRQDPGLGLRLIYFSYDVKMKEKGDIPEGYSVSREKKERFSLILESASTNQTSMYLCASSFGNQPQHFGDGTRLSIL.

This clone was counted only a few times. This chain links TRBV5-4 with TRBJ1-2; tentatively, D is TRBD1 (5 bases). Germline V CDR1 and CDR2: SGHNT, YYREEE (reference sequence). Trimming stripped 3 bases from V and 8 bases from J, with 14 bases between. The CDR3 spans 13 residues. CDR3 protein: CASSSEGLYGYTF. CDR3 sequence (DNA): TGTGCCAGCAGCTCGGAGGGACTCTACGGCTACACCTTC.

The V and J genes are TRBV2 and TRBJ1-5, with D possibly matching TRBD1 (6 bases). Germline CDR1 and CDR2: SNHLY and FYNNEI. This CDR3 is 16 amino acids long. The germline V and J ends were trimmed by 7 bases and 3 bases, with 19 bases remaining between them. CDR3 amino acids: CASKGDNGNINQPQHF. Here the CDR3 DNA reads TGTGCCAGCAAGGGGGACAACGGAAATATCAATCAGCCCCAGCATTTT.

The chain carries TRBV5-5 and TRBJ1-2; the D gene is possibly TRBD1 (6 bases). This CDR3 spans 16 amino acids. Germline assignment: CDR1 SGHKS and CDR2 YYEKEE (reference sequence). The V end was cut by 4 bases, the J end by 0 bases, with 16 bases between. The CDR3 nucleotides read TGTGCCAGCAGCCTCGGACAGATACAAGCTAACTATGGCTACACCTTC. Translation: CASSLGQIQANYGYTF. Combining the CDR3 with reference TRBV5-5 and TRBJ1-2 gives the whole variable domain DAGVTQSPTHLIKTRGQQVTLRCSPISGHKSVSWYQQVLGQGPQFIFQYYEKEERGRGNFPDRFSARQFPNYSSELNVNALLLGDSALYLCASSLGQIQANYGYTFGSGTRLTVV.

The V gene is TRBV3-1 (or the pseudogene TRBV3-2), the J gene TRBJ2-2; TRBD2 matches 7 bases. The CDR3 contains 17 residues. CDR1 LGHDT and CDR2 YNNKEL come from the germline V gene (reference sequence). The V and J ends lost 5 bases and 6 bases, in that order; junction bases with no gene match: 15. CDR3 coding DNA: TGTGCCAGCAGCGGAAGAGCTTGGGGGGGAATCGCCGGGGAGCTGTTTTTT. This codes for CASSGRAWGGIAGELFF.

The chain has TRBV11-3 and TRBJ2-5; 12 bases agree with TRBD2. Germline lookup yields CDR1 SGHNT and CDR2 YENEEA. The junction had 7 bases not matched to a gene; V was cut back by 5 bases and J by 0 bases. CDR3 size: 17 residues. Here the CDR3 DNA reads TGTGCCAGCAGCCCGGGACTAGCGGGTAGCAACCAAGAGACCCAGTACTTC. It codes for CASSPGLAGSNQETQYF.

The chain combines TRBV23-1 with TRBJ1-5; the D is unclear. TRBV23-1 is annotated as an ORF whose role is uncertain. Trimming cost V 4 bases and J 2 bases, with 3 bases left between them. The CDR3 is made up of 12 amino acids. CDR3 bases: TGCGCCAGCAGTCCCGGCAATCAGCCCCAGCATTTT. Translation: CASSPGNQPQHF.

The chain couples TRBV10-3 to TRBJ2-5, with 10 bases fitting TRBD2. V lost 3 bases to trimming and J lost 5 bases; unmatched junction nucleotides: 3. CDR3 length: 14 amino acids. Germline CDR1 and CDR2: ENHRY and SYGVKD. The CDR3 sequence: CAISDVAGGETQYF. The CDR3 coding sequence is TGTGCCATCAGTGACGTAGCGGGGGGTGAGACCCAGTACTTC.

The gene calls are TRBV5-5 and TRBJ1-1; TRBD1 is a possible D gene (6 bases). Looked up from germline, CDR1 is SGHKS and CDR2 is YYEKEE (reference sequence). V was pared by 3 bases and J by 1 base, with 10 bases between. The CDR3 loop spans 14 amino acids. CDR3 nucleotides: TGTGCCAGCAGCTCACAGGGCTGGAACACTGAAGCTTTCTTT. Translation: CASSSQGWNTEAFF.